What follows are 5 T cell receptor beta chains derived from one specimen sequenced in a study of CD8 T cells in ankylosing spondylitis. TCRdb passed the 5' RACE reads through MiXCR, listing each CDR3 protein once. Seen here are about 110,000 distinct CDR3 sequences, 20% to 30% observed once, and the top ten hold around an eighth. Sequenced: synovial fluid, either unsorted or a sorted T cell fraction (not recorded which). The receptors shown here come from a male donor with ankylosing spondylitis.

The chain recombines TRBV6-1 with TRBJ2-2, with 8 bases lining up with TRBD2. The CDR3 consists of 15 residues. V lost 6 bases to trimming and J lost 5 bases; unmatched junction nucleotides: 8. Germline values: CDR1 MNHNS, CDR2 SASEGT. The CDR3 loop reads CASRAWREATGELFF. The CDR3 DNA follows: TGTGCCAGCAGAGCATGGCGGGAGGCTACCGGGGAGCTGTTTTTT.

The rearrangement uses TRBV9 and TRBJ2-1; D uncertain. Germline CDR1 and CDR2: SGDLS and YYNGEE. The V end lost 4 bases, the J end lost 12 bases, and 17 bases lay between the germline ends. The CDR3 spans 13 residues. CDR3 residues: CASSPAGPPGQFF. The CDR3 DNA reads TGTGCCAGCAGCCCCGCCGGCCCGCCAGGGCAGTTCTTC.

This clonotype was recorded a few times. The rearrangement joins TRBV12-3 or TRBV12-4 to TRBJ2-1; tentative D call: TRBD2 (5 bases). CDR3 size: 19 residues. V shed 5 bases and J shed 0 bases, with 23 bases lying between them. The CDR3 DNA reads TGTGCCAGCAGTACACCAATGGGCGGGCGCATGAGCTCCTACAATGAGCAGTTCTTC. The encoded protein is CASSTPMGGRMSSYNEQFF.

This clonotype has a count of ten or more. The chain couples TRBV10-3 to TRBJ2-2; D remains ambiguous. The V gene lost 3 bases and the J gene lost 6 bases, with 5 bases spanning the gap. CDR1 is ENHRY, CDR2 SYGVKD, per germline. The CDR3 has 12 residues. The CDR3 loop is CAISEQPGELFF. DNA of the CDR3: TGTGCCATCAGTGAACAGCCCGGGGAGCTGTTTTTT.

This clonotype has a count of ten or more. The V gene is TRBV15, the J gene TRBJ2-7; tentatively, D is TRBD1 (6 bases). Per germline, CDR1 LNHNV and CDR2 YYDKDF (reference sequence). Trimming removed 0 bases at V and 2 bases at J, with 11 bases between. This CDR3 comprises 15 residues. CDR3 residues: CATSRDYREPYEQYF. In nucleotides, the CDR3 is TGTGCCACCAGCAGAGATTACAGGGAACCCTACGAGCAGTACTTC.